What follows are 6 T cell receptor beta chains derived from one specimen sequenced in a study of human CD8 memory T cell subsets. Preparation of the TCR beta libraries relied on UMI-labeled 5' RACE. TCRdb reprocessed the 5' RACE reads and stores each CDR3 protein as one record, lacking DNA. The table lists 5,000 or so distinct CDR3 sequences, with approximately 40% in the top ten. Sequencing was done on a sample of CD8+ effector memory T cells (TEM) sorted from PBMCs. As for subset: effector memory CD8 T cells, CCR7- CD45RO+ CD95+. The receptors stem from a human donor in good health.

This clonotype counts as medium-sized by frequency. The CDR3 here is CASAFALTDTQYF. The chain employs TRBV27 and TRBJ2-3; TCRdb selects TRBD1, and the lack of DNA leaves this call unchecked. Germline V gene data show CDR1 as MNHEY and CDR2 as SMNVEV (reference sequence). The CDR3 consists of 13 residues.

The CDR3 sequence: CASSLTSGGYNEQFF. The V and J genes are TRBV5-1 and TRBJ2-1; the TRBD2 assignment by TCRdb is unverifiable without DNA. The CDR3 runs to 15 residues. The germline gives CDR1 SGHRS, CDR2 YFSETQ.

V gene TRBV27 combines with J gene TRBJ2-2. From germline, CDR1 is MNHEY and CDR2 SMNVEV (reference sequence). CDR3 size: 14 residues. The CDR3 reads CASSPRGNTGELFF.

By frequency, this clonotype registers medium-sized (0.01 to 0.1%). This sequence joins TRBV4-1 and TRBJ1-6; TCRdb calls TRBD1, which cannot be checked without DNA. The CDR3 has 16 residues. Per germline, CDR1 MGHRA and CDR2 YSYEKL. CDR3 protein: CASSQEGGTGNSPLHF.

This clonotype is labeled large based on frequency. The chain is built from TRBV28 and TRBJ2-5; the TCRdb D gene call, TRBD1, has no DNA to confirm it. There are 15 residues in the CDR3. Germline-derived CDR1 and CDR2 are MDHEN and SYDVKM. CDR3 in amino acids: CASSLGQGDQETQYF.

The chain has TRBV6-6 and TRBJ1-4; TCRdb indicates TRBD1, and absent DNA this call remains unverified. Germline V gene data show CDR1 as MNHNY and CDR2 as SVGAGI (reference sequence). The CDR3 is 14 amino acids. CDR3 in amino acids: CASSLPGIGEKLFF.